The 23 T cell receptor beta chains given below trace back to one sample, sequenced in a study of blood T cell repertoires in COVID-19. The table came from immunoSEQ multiplex PCR; TCRdb's copy has only in-frame clones and leaves some out. The sample lists 200,000 or so clones; around four fifths were seen once. Sequencing input: peripheral blood. These receptors were taken from a human donor in a cohort sampled during active COVID-19.

The chain joins TRBV27 to TRBJ2-1, with 8 bases lining up with TRBD2. Germline V CDR1 and CDR2: MNHEY, SMNVEV (reference sequence). This CDR3 has 17 amino acids. With V trimmed by 4 bases and J by 2 bases, 10 bases remained unmatched. The CDR3 region has the DNA TGTGCCAGCAGTTCCCCTGCGATTAGCGGGACCTACAATGAGCAGTTCTTC. Encoded protein: CASSSPAISGTYNEQFF.

Only a few counts were recorded for this clone. V usage is TRBV10-3 and J usage is TRBJ2-3, with TRBD2 identical over 10 bases. V shed 6 bases, J shed 2 bases, and the junction held 11 bases outside the gene matches. Per the germline V gene, CDR1 is ENHRY and CDR2 is SYGVKD. This CDR3 spans 17 amino acids. The chain's CDR3 is CAISRASGRANTDTQYF. The CDR3 nucleotides are TGTGCCATCAGCCGGGCTAGCGGGAGAGCCAACACAGATACGCAGTATTTT.

The V and J genes are TRBV18 and TRBJ2-3; no reliable D call. The ends were cut back, 5 bases at V and 0 bases at J, with 6 bases in the middle. The CDR3 contains 13 residues. In germline, CDR1 is KGHSH, CDR2 LQKENI. CDR3 sequence: CASSGISTDTQYF. In DNA form, the CDR3 reads TGTGCCAGCTCAGGCATAAGCACAGATACGCAGTATTTT.

The sample holds one count of this clone. The rearrangement links TRBV6-1 to TRBJ1-1; D gene uncertain. Trimming left V 3 bases short and J 2 bases short, with 10 bases between. The CDR3 contains 14 residues. In germline, CDR1 is MNHNS, CDR2 SASEGT. The CDR3, as DNA: TGTGCCAGCAGTGATTATCGTCTCAACACTGAAGCTTTCTTT. It specifies CASSDYRLNTEAFF.

This chain links TRBV25-1 with TRBJ1-2; 7 nucleotides agree with TRBD1. The trim removed 6 bases at V and 8 bases at J, leaving 6 bases unmatched. This CDR3 contains 12 residues. In germline, CDR1 is MGHDK, CDR2 SYGVNS. The CDR3 coding sequence is TGTGCCAGCAGCATAACAGGGGCCGGCTACACCTTC. This translates into CASSITGAGYTF.

CDR3 nucleotides: TGCGCCAGCAGCTTGCTCCCGCAAGAGACCCAGTACTTC. It is translated as CASSLLPQETQYF. The rearrangement joins TRBV5-1 to TRBJ2-5; unclear D gene. Trimming shortened V by 1 base and J by 2 bases, and 6 bases separated the two germline ends. The germline CDR1 and CDR2 sequences are SGHRS and YFSETQ. The CDR3 sequence is 13 residues long.

The rearrangement links TRBV4-1 to TRBJ2-2; tentative D call: TRBD2 (7 bases). Germline assignment: CDR1 MGHRA and CDR2 YSYEKL. V lost 5 bases and J 7 bases, leaving 20 bases between the germline ends. The CDR3 runs 16 residues. CDR3 sequence: CASSWLGRGAGGELFF. The CDR3 DNA reads as TGCGCCAGCAGCTGGTTAGGACGGGGGGCTGGCGGGGAGCTGTTTTTT.

V and J are TRBV5-1 and TRBJ1-3; 7 positions match TRBD1. Losses at the gene ends were 4 bases for V and 0 bases for J; bases not matched to a gene: 10. The CDR3 length is 17 residues. The germline CDR1 and CDR2 sequences are SGHRS and YFSETQ. DNA for the CDR3: TGCGCCAGCAGCCTATCAGGGGGGAGTTTCTCTGGAAACACCATATATTTT. Translation: CASSLSGGSFSGNTIYF.

This clone was counted between two and nine times. V and J are TRBV4-1 and TRBJ1-4; 7 bases are a match to TRBD1. CDR3 length: 16 amino acids. CDR1 is MGHRA, CDR2 YSYEKL, per germline. V dropped 4 bases and J dropped 5; count of bases not matched to a gene: 10. Written as DNA, the CDR3 is TGCGCCAGCAGCCCTAAAAGGGGGCCTAAAAATGAAAAACTGTTTTTT. Protein: CASSPKRGPKNEKLFF.

The chain combines TRBV28 with TRBJ1-5, with 7 bases matching TRBD1. Losses at the gene ends were 7 bases for V and 8 bases for J; bases not matched to a gene: 11. Looked up from germline, CDR1 is MDHEN and CDR2 is SYDVKM. The CDR3 contains 14 residues. In DNA, the CDR3 is TGTGCCAGCAACCCAAGACAGGGAATGGAGCCCCAGCATTTT. Amino acids: CASNPRQGMEPQHF.

The V call is TRBV28, the J call TRBJ2-5, with TRBD1 matching over 10 bases. Germline V gene lookup returns CDR1 MDHEN and CDR2 SYDVKM. V gave up 6 bases and J gave up 4 bases; unmatched junction bases: 11. The CDR3 has 16 amino acids. The CDR3 nucleotides read TGTGCCAGCAGGCCTATTGGGGACAGGGGTCCAGAGACCCAGTACTTC. It translates to CASRPIGDRGPETQYF.

This chain connects TRBV6-1 to TRBJ1-5, with D hard to call. CDR1 MNHNS and CDR2 SASEGT come from the germline V gene. CDR3 length equals 14 residues. The germline V and J ends were trimmed by 1 base and 5 bases, with 9 bases remaining between them. CDR3 in DNA: TGTGCCAGCAGTGAAGTGAGACGGGATCAGCCCCAGCATTTT. It translates to CASSEVRRDQPQHF.

V gene TRBV3-1 (or the pseudogene TRBV3-2) combines with J gene TRBJ1-2; D not certain. V was clipped by 7 bases and J by 13 bases, with 22 bases between them. CDR1 is LGHDT, CDR2 YNNKEL, per germline (reference sequence). The CDR3 covers 13 residues. The CDR3 reads CASTMVGPGVLTF. CDR3 bases: TGTGCCAGCACAATGGTTGGACCCGGGGTTCTCACCTTC.

This sequence joins TRBV6-5 and TRBJ2-3, with D possibly matching TRBD2 (5 bases). Trimming stripped 6 bases from V and 4 bases from J, with 11 bases between. The CDR3 sequence is 13 residues long. Germline V gene data show CDR1 as MNHEY and CDR2 as SVGAGI. The CDR3 DNA reads TGTGCCAGCAGCGTCACTAGGGCAGATACGCAGTATTTT. Its translation is CASSVTRADTQYF.

The rearrangement uses TRBV9 and TRBJ1-4; possible D gene TRBD1, 5 bases. Germline V lookup: CDR1 SGDLS, CDR2 YYNGEE. V lost 4 bases, J lost 7 bases, and 11 bases lay in between. The CDR3 spans 13 residues. DNA of the CDR3: TGTGCCAGCAGCACCGGGGACTCTGAAAAACTGTTTTTT. Its translation is CASSTGDSEKLFF. Complete variable domain (other parts from reference TRBV9 and TRBJ1-4): DSGVTQTPKHLITATGQRVTLRCSPRSGDLSVYWYQQSLDQGLQFLIQYYNGEERAKGNILERFSAQQFPDLHSELNLSSLELGDSALYFCASSTGDSEKLFFGSGTQLSVL.

The table lists this clone with many counts. The V gene is TRBV7-3, the J gene TRBJ1-2, with D possibly being TRBD1 (6 bases). The CDR3 has 15 amino acids. In germline, CDR1 is SGHTA, CDR2 FQGTGA. Deletions cut 1 base from V and 6 bases from J, with 15 bases between. This CDR3 reads CASSLNSQGTNGYTF. The CDR3 DNA reads TGTGCCAGCAGCTTAAATTCCCAGGGGACGAATGGCTACACCTTC.

This clone was counted a few times. The chain combines TRBV27 with TRBJ2-7; 9 bases align to TRBD1. The CDR3 sequence is 15 residues long. Germline CDR1 reads MNHEY; CDR2 reads SMNVEV (reference sequence). V trimming: 5 bases; J trimming: 6 bases; junction bases outside the gene matches: 11. The CDR3 sequence: CASSPDRGGVLEQYV. The CDR3 DNA is TGTGCCAGCAGTCCCGACAGGGGGGGGGTACTCGAGCAGTACGTC.

This rearrangement joins TRBV28 to TRBJ1-5, with D maybe TRBD1 (6 bases). From germline, CDR1 is MDHEN and CDR2 SYDVKM. The CDR3 spans 16 residues. The V gene lost 5 bases and the J gene lost 1 base, with 15 bases spanning the gap. The CDR3 sequence is CASSPPRGRSNQPQHF. The CDR3 DNA is TGTGCCAGCAGTCCGCCGAGGGGGAGAAGCAATCAGCCCCAGCATTTT.

This sequence joins TRBV19 and TRBJ1-2, with D possibly matching TRBD1 (5 bases). V lost 3 bases and J 4 bases, leaving 12 bases between the germline ends. This CDR3 is built from 14 residues. Germline assignment: CDR1 LNHDA and CDR2 SQIVND (reference sequence). The CDR3 spells CASSMTGGGYGYTF. CDR3 nucleotides: TGTGCCAGTAGTATGACGGGGGGTGGCTATGGCTACACCTTC.

This clone appeared once. The chain combines TRBV7-2 with TRBJ2-7; 8 nucleotides align to TRBD2. Trimming took 4 bases from V and 0 from J; bases not matched to a gene: 2. The CDR3 spans 14 residues. Germline CDR1 is SGHTA and CDR2 is FQGNSA. The DNA of the CDR3 is TGTGCCAGCAGCTCCACTAGCGGCTCCTACGAGCAGTACTTC. Translated, it gives CASSSTSGSYEQYF.

The gene calls are TRBV13 and TRBJ2-3; 10 bases are a match to TRBD2. J lost 5 bases, V lost 5 bases, and 10 bases had no gene match. The CDR3 totals 16 residues. Germline CDR1 PRHDT, CDR2 FYEKMQ (reference sequence). The CDR3, as DNA: TGTGCCAGCAGCCCGATGAGCGGGGGGGCGGTAGATACGCAGTATTTT. Encoded protein: CASSPMSGGAVDTQYF.

CDR3 in amino acids: CASGTPPQPQHF. CDR3 nucleotides: TGTGCCAGCGGGACACCGCCTCAGCCCCAGCATTTT. V usage is TRBV12-3 or TRBV12-4 and J usage is TRBJ1-5, with a weak D call TRBD1 (6 bases). V lost 8 bases to trimming and J lost 6 bases, with 11 bases between them. This CDR3 has 12 residues.

The chain carries TRBV2 and TRBJ1-2, with 7 bases fitting TRBD1. This CDR3 is 17 amino acids long. V lost 7 bases to trimming and J lost 8 bases; unmatched junction nucleotides: 22. Germline V lookup: CDR1 SNHLY, CDR2 FYNNEI. The CDR3 nucleotides read TGTGCCAGCACCCTTCCAGGGGGGACAGCAGATAGGCGAGGCTACACCTTC. Protein product: CASTLPGGTADRRGYTF.